These 32 T cell receptor beta chains were all obtained from the same sample, sequenced in a study of T cells after yellow fever vaccination. Using its own MiXCR run on the 5' RACE reads, TCRdb lists one record per CDR3 protein. The sample contains about 200,000 distinct CDR3 sequences, approximately 3.3% of which appear only once. The sequencing used CD4+ T cells sorted from PBMCs, collected 10 days after the yellow fever booster vaccination. These receptors all come from a man between 18 and 29 years old who received the YFV17D yellow fever vaccine.

This clonotype was observed at least ten times. The rearrangement joins TRBV10-3 to TRBJ2-5; tentative D call: TRBD2 (6 bases). Germline V lookup: CDR1 ENHRY, CDR2 SYGVKD. The CDR3 is 13 residues long. Between the trimmed V and J ends, which lost 3 bases and 5 bases, there was a span of 10 bases. The CDR3 is CAISDTSRETQYF. DNA for the CDR3: TGTGCCATCAGTGACACTAGCCGTGAGACCCAGTACTTC.

A few counts support this clonotype. The V and J genes are TRBV10-2 and TRBJ2-5; D perhaps matches TRBD1 (6 bases). There are 15 residues in the CDR3. Germline V gene sequence: CDR1 WSHSY, CDR2 SAAADI. V shed 7 bases and J shed 1 base, with 16 bases lying between them. CDR3 protein: CASILTTGPQETQYF. The CDR3 bases are TGCGCCAGCATCCTCACGACAGGTCCCCAAGAGACCCAGTACTTC.

This clonotype was counted only a few times. The chain links TRBV7-6 to TRBJ1-1; unclear D gene. The CDR3 has 13 amino acids. Trimming left V 5 bases short and J 7 bases short, with 14 bases between. In germline, CDR1 is SGHVS, CDR2 FNYEAQ. CDR3 loop: CASSPLSGGEAFF. The CDR3 region has the DNA TGTGCCAGCAGCCCATTATCAGGCGGTGAAGCTTTCTTT.

This clonotype appeared many times. J is TRBJ1-2 and V is TRBV5-1; D is undetermined. CDR1 and CDR2 (germline): SGHRS, YFSETQ. The CDR3 sequence is 14 residues long. Trimming left V 4 bases short and J 2 bases short, with 12 bases between. As DNA, the CDR3 is TGCGCCAGCAGCCCCCGGGTGCTGAACTATGGCTACACCTTC. This encodes CASSPRVLNYGYTF.

This clonotype has a count of ten or more. The V call is TRBV5-1, the J call TRBJ1-1; D call uncertain. The CDR3 length is 14 residues. CDR1 is SGHRS and CDR2 is YFSETQ in the germline V gene. V was shortened by 3 bases and J by 3 bases, with 12 bases between the two germline ends. CDR3 amino acids: CASSSVPKYTEAFF. DNA of the CDR3: TGCGCCAGCAGCTCGGTCCCTAAGTACACTGAAGCTTTCTTT.

This clonotype was found many times. This chain connects TRBV5-6 to TRBJ1-5; 10 nucleotides match TRBD1. J lost 4 bases, V lost 4 bases, and 2 bases had no gene match. Germline values: CDR1 SGHDT, CDR2 YYEEEE. The CDR3 runs to 14 residues. CDR3 bases: TGTGCCAGCAGCGGACAGGGGGGGAATCAGCCCCAGCATTTT. It yields the protein CASSGQGGNQPQHF.

This chain joins TRBV28 and TRBJ1-4; TRBD1 matches 9 bases. Germline V CDR1 and CDR2: MDHEN, SYDVKM. This CDR3 region has 14 residues. The V and J ends lost 3 bases and 8 bases, in that order; junction bases with no gene match: 4. The DNA of the CDR3 is TGTGCCAGCAGTTTCACGGGGACAGGGGAAAAACTGTTTTTT. Translating it yields CASSFTGTGEKLFF.

With respect to this clonotype: A much larger clone sits a single nucleotide away, making a read error possible. The chain couples TRBV20-1 to TRBJ2-3; D is perhaps TRBD1 (5 bases). Looked up from germline, CDR1 is DFQATT and CDR2 is SNEGSKA (reference sequence). The V gene lost 6 bases and the J gene lost 2 bases, with 12 bases spanning the gap. The length of the CDR3 is 13 residues. CDR3 coding DNA: TGCAGTGCGCAGGGTGTATCCACAGATACGCAGTATTTT. Its protein is CSAQGVSTDTQYF.

V usage is TRBV5-1 and J usage is TRBJ2-5; D gene ambiguous. Per the germline V gene, CDR1 is SGHRS and CDR2 is YFSETQ. V lost 2 bases and J lost 1, with 6 bases in between. The CDR3 is 13 residues long. This chain's CDR3 is CASSLGAQETQYF. CDR3 DNA sequence: TGCGCCAGCAGCTTAGGAGCCCAAGAGACCCAGTACTTC.

This rearrangement joins TRBV5-6 to TRBJ1-2; D not resolved. V was clipped by 0 bases and J by 4 bases, with 7 bases between them. Germline V gene lookup returns CDR1 SGHDT and CDR2 YYEEEE. CDR3 size: 13 residues. The CDR3 region has the DNA TGTGCCAGCAGCTTGGGACTTACCTATGGCTACACCTTC. Translating gives CASSLGLTYGYTF.

The sample holds many counts of this clonotype. The gene calls are TRBV18 and TRBJ2-7, with TRBD2 matching 9 bases. The germline gives CDR1 KGHSH, CDR2 LQKENI. Trimming cost V 6 bases and J 2 bases; bases outside gene matches: 11. The CDR3 has 16 residues. The CDR3 is CASSQVAGAATYEQYF. As DNA, the CDR3 is TGTGCCAGCTCGCAGGTAGCGGGGGCAGCCACCTACGAGCAGTACTTC.

V and J are TRBV9 and TRBJ2-4; either TRBD1 or TRBD2 may fit D (5 bases each). Trimming pared 2 bases from V and 6 bases from J, leaving 12 bases between. The CDR3 has 14 residues. CDR1 and CDR2 from the germline V gene are SGDLS and YYNGEE. The CDR3 region has the DNA TGTGCCAGCAGCGTCCAGGGTGGGGGAAACATTCAGTACTTC. This codes for CASSVQGGGNIQYF.

The rearrangement links TRBV5-1 to TRBJ2-1, with D unclear. From germline, CDR1 is SGHRS and CDR2 YFSETQ. V lost 1 base to trimming and J lost 0 bases, with 11 bases between them. The CDR3 totals 16 residues. CDR3 sequence reads: CASSLLPGSSYNEQFF. For the CDR3, the DNA is TGCGCCAGCAGCTTGTTGCCAGGTAGCTCCTACAATGAGCAGTTCTTC.

This clonotype appeared a few times. The V call is TRBV20-1, the J call TRBJ2-2, with D uncertain. Trimming stripped 0 bases from V and 5 bases from J, with 16 bases between. This CDR3 comprises 16 residues. Germline CDR1 DFQATT, CDR2 SNEGSKA (reference sequence). CDR3 protein: CSARDSARVRTGELFF. As DNA, the CDR3 is TGCAGTGCTAGAGATTCGGCCCGGGTACGAACCGGGGAGCTGTTTTTT.

This sequence joins TRBV20-1 and TRBJ1-1; D is unclear. The CDR3 consists of 14 residues. The V end lost 6 bases, the J end lost 1 base, and 15 bases lay between the germline ends. Germline values: CDR1 DFQATT, CDR2 SNEGSKA (reference sequence). The CDR3 coding sequence is TGCAGTGCCCCCCATCGCGTGGAGAACACTGAAGCTTTCTTT. The encoded protein is CSAPHRVENTEAFF.

In DNA form, the CDR3 reads TGTGCCAGCTCGGAGGCACTTTCGGGACACCAAGAGACCCAGTACTTC. It translates to CASSEALSGHQETQYF. The gene calls are TRBV18 and TRBJ2-5, with D perhaps given as TRBD1 or TRBD2 (5 bases each). This CDR3 region has 16 residues. V was cut by 6 bases and J by 0 bases, with 17 bases left in between. The V gene's germline CDR1 is KGHSH and CDR2 LQKENI.

This clonotype was seen many times. V usage is TRBV10-3 and J usage is TRBJ1-1; no definite D call. The CDR3 extends over 14 amino acids. Between the trimmed V and J ends, which lost 4 bases and 1 base, there was a span of 10 bases. The germline V gene encodes CDR1 ENHRY and CDR2 SYGVKD. The CDR3 reads CAISGSKANTEAFF. The CDR3 DNA follows: TGTGCCATCAGTGGGTCAAAGGCGAACACTGAAGCTTTCTTT.

The chain uses TRBV4-1 and TRBJ1-2; TRBD1 matches 11 bases. The trim removed 7 bases at V and 7 bases at J, leaving 8 bases unmatched. Germline V gives CDR1 MGHRA, CDR2 YSYEKL. The CDR3 totals 14 residues. The CDR3 reads CASTSPGQGVGYTF. The CDR3 DNA is TGCGCCAGCACTTCTCCGGGACAGGGGGTTGGCTACACCTTC.

This clonotype was found a few times. V usage is TRBV18 and J usage is TRBJ2-6, with D perhaps matching TRBD1 or TRBD2 (5 bases each). Trimming took off 5 bases at V and 0 bases at J, with 17 bases between the two ends. In germline, CDR1 is KGHSH, CDR2 LQKENI. The CDR3 consists of 18 residues. The CDR3 loop reads CASSAIAPGNSGANVLTF. In DNA, the CDR3 is TGTGCCAGCTCAGCCATAGCGCCAGGGAACTCTGGGGCCAACGTCCTGACTTTC.

This clonotype was observed at least ten times. The chain links TRBV20-1 to TRBJ2-5; 8 bases match TRBD1. J was trimmed by 4 bases and V by 2 bases; bases with no gene match: 6. The CDR3 contains 14 residues. From germline, CDR1 is DFQATT and CDR2 SNEGSKA (reference sequence). CDR3 loop: CSARSWTGLETQYF. In DNA form, the CDR3 reads TGCAGTGCTAGATCCTGGACAGGGCTAGAGACCCAGTACTTC.

The chain links TRBV5-1 to TRBJ2-5, with 8 bases fitting TRBD1. This CDR3 has 15 residues. Germline V gene sequence: CDR1 SGHRS, CDR2 YFSETQ. After removal of 1 base from V and 4 bases from J, the junction contained 6 bases not matched to a gene. CDR3 amino acids: CASSLSSTGVETQYF. DNA of the CDR3: TGCGCCAGCAGCTTGTCCTCGACAGGGGTAGAGACCCAGTACTTC.

This clonotype was counted at least ten times. The V call is TRBV4-3, the J call TRBJ2-1; D is unresolved. V gave up 0 bases and J gave up 6 bases, with 6 bases separating them. CDR3 length equals 13 residues. In germline, CDR1 is LGHNA, CDR2 YSLEER. For the CDR3, the DNA is TGCGCCAGCAGCCAAGAATTGGGCAATGAGCAGTTCTTC. This gives the protein CASSQELGNEQFF.

This clonotype was observed many times. The genes are TRBV21-1 and TRBJ2-5; the table's D call, TRBD1, was not checked against the DNA. TRBV21-1 is labeled a pseudogene. The CDR3 totals 14 residues. CDR3 amino acids: CASRFPRRQETQYF. The DNA of the CDR3 is TGTGCCAGCAGATTCCCGAGAAGGCAAGAGACCCAGTACTTC.

This CDR3 is CACRLSSYNEQFF. The CDR3 DNA follows: TGTGCCTGTCGCCTATCCTCCTACAATGAGCAGTTCTTC. The gene calls are TRBV2 and TRBJ2-1; D is undetermined. V was shortened by 11 bases and J by 0 bases, with 11 bases between the two germline ends. The CDR3 extends over 13 amino acids. Looked up from germline, CDR1 is SNHLY and CDR2 is FYNNEI.

This clonotype turned up a few times. This chain uses TRBV4-3 with TRBJ1-1; TRBD1 aligns across 9 bases. Trimming cost V 1 base and J 4 bases; bases outside gene matches: 4. The CDR3 is 15 residues long. CDR1 and CDR2 (germline): LGHNA, YSLEER. The CDR3 region is CASSQVGTGSTEAFF. The CDR3 nucleotides read TGCGCCAGCAGCCAAGTAGGGACAGGGAGCACTGAAGCTTTCTTT.

This clonotype was found many times. This chain connects TRBV2 to TRBJ1-2, with 8 bases that match TRBD1. The CDR3 loop spans 14 amino acids. Trimming cost V 6 bases and J 4 bases; bases outside gene matches: 7. Germline V gene data show CDR1 as SNHLY and CDR2 as FYNNEI. CDR3: CASSALGTGYGYTF. The CDR3 region has the DNA TGTGCCAGCAGCGCCCTCGGGACAGGCTATGGCTACACCTTC.

This clonotype has a count of ten or more. V gene TRBV20-1 combines with J gene TRBJ2-5; D ambiguous. Germline values: CDR1 DFQATT, CDR2 SNEGSKA (reference sequence). The ends were cut back, 0 bases at V and 7 bases at J, with 12 bases in the middle. This CDR3 is built from 13 residues. This chain's CDR3 is CSARDLELGTQYF. The CDR3 coding sequence is TGCAGTGCTAGAGACCTAGAATTGGGGACCCAGTACTTC.

This clonotype was detected many times. This chain links TRBV28 with TRBJ2-2; 7 bases agree with TRBD2. The CDR3 runs 16 residues. Germline CDR1 is MDHEN and CDR2 is SYDVKM. Trimming took 6 bases from V and 0 from J; bases not matched to a gene: 7. DNA of the CDR3: TGTGCCAGCAGCGCTCAGGCGGGGGCGAACACCGGGGAGCTGTTTTTT. Translating gives CASSAQAGANTGELFF. The full variable domain, with the rest looked up from reference TRBV28 and TRBJ2-2, is DVKVTQSSRYLVKRTGEKVFLECVQDMDHENMFWYRQDPGLGLRLIYFSYDVKMKEKGDIPEGYSVSREKKERFSLILESASTNQTSMYLCASSAQAGANTGELFFGEGSRLTVL.

There are a few counts of this clonotype. The chain is built from TRBV7-7 and TRBJ1-1, with D unresolved. Germline values: CDR1 SSHAT, CDR2 FNYEAQ (reference sequence). V dropped 2 bases and J dropped 1 base, with 8 bases sitting between them. There are 14 residues in the CDR3. In DNA, the CDR3 is TGTGCCAGCAGCTTAAAGTCGGAGAACACTGAAGCTTTCTTT. Translated, it gives CASSLKSENTEAFF. The full variable domain, in which reference TRBV7-7 and TRBJ1-1 provide the parts outside the CDR3, is GAGVSQSPRYKVTKRGQDVTLRCDPISSHATLYWYQQALGQGPEFLTYFNYEAQPDKSGLPSDRFSAERPEGSISTLTIQRTEQRDSAMYRCASSLKSENTEAFFGQGTRLTVV.

The rearrangement links TRBV5-1 to TRBJ1-4; D is undetermined. The CDR3 loop spans 13 amino acids. Germline CDR1 SGHRS, CDR2 YFSETQ. V was pared by 0 bases and J by 6 bases, with 6 bases between. The DNA of the CDR3 is TGCGCCAGCAGCTTGGGACCTGATGAAAAACTGTTTTTT. Its translation: CASSLGPDEKLFF.

The chain links TRBV7-3 to TRBJ2-3, with 12 bases lining up with TRBD2. V gave up 2 bases and J gave up 6 bases; unmatched junction bases: 3. CDR1 is SGHTA and CDR2 is FQGTGA in the germline V gene. This CDR3 has 15 amino acids. In DNA, the CDR3 is TGTGCCAGCAGCTTAGGTCTAGCGGGGGGGGATACGCAGTATTTT. Translating gives CASSLGLAGGDTQYF.

This clonotype was observed a handful of times. The chain joins TRBV5-1 to TRBJ2-1; the D gene is possibly TRBD1 (7 bases). The CDR3 sequence is 16 residues long. Trimming removed 4 bases at V and 4 bases at J, with 18 bases between. CDR1 and CDR2 from the germline V gene are SGHRS and YFSETQ. The CDR3 DNA reads TGCGCCAGCAGCCTCCAGGGGGGTCTGGGGTACAATGAGCAGTTCTTC. Translated, it gives CASSLQGGLGYNEQFF.